These 5 T cell receptor beta chains were sequenced from one sample in a study of cytomegalovirus exposure and HLA in healthy donors. Amplification used 60 Vbeta primers and 13 Jbeta primers. Sequenced by immunoSEQ multiplex PCR; TCRdb stores in-frame clones only, minus some. This table lists fewer than 150,000 clones. Specimen: PBMCs. Every receptor here comes from a man aged 40-49 years in good health and CMV-seronegative.

The chain couples TRBV6-1 to TRBJ1-2, with 12 bases that match TRBD1. The CDR3 has 17 residues. The germline CDR1 and CDR2 sequences are MNHNS and SASEGT. The V and J ends lost 3 bases and 4 bases, in that order; junction bases with no gene match: 9. The CDR3 bases are TGTGCCAGCAGTGAGGGGACAGGGGGCGCAGGCTCCTATGGCTACACCTTC. This codes for CASSEGTGGAGSYGYTF.

This rearrangement joins TRBV29-1 to TRBJ1-1, with D possibly matching TRBD1 (6 bases). From germline, CDR1 is SQVTM and CDR2 ANQGSEA. This CDR3 contains 14 residues. The V gene lost 6 bases and the J gene lost 6 bases, with 20 bases spanning the gap. CDR3 residues: CSVPPTGTRSEAFF. CDR3 bases: TGCAGCGTCCCCCCGACAGGTACCAGATCTGAAGCTTTCTTT.

V gene TRBV27 combines with J gene TRBJ2-7; TRBD1 might be the D (6 bases). Germline CDR1 and CDR2: MNHEY and SMNVEV (reference sequence). Trimming removed 8 bases from V and 5 bases from J, with 19 bases in between. The length of the CDR3 is 14 residues. CDR3 sequence reads: CASLGAVGVHEQYF. The CDR3 DNA is TGTGCCAGCTTGGGGGCGGTGGGTGTCCACGAGCAGTACTTC.

The gene calls are TRBV5-4 and TRBJ1-2; 7 bases are a match to TRBD1. There are 13 residues in the CDR3. CDR1 is SGHNT and CDR2 is YYREEE in the germline V gene (reference sequence). V trimming: 4 bases; J trimming: 8 bases; junction bases outside the gene matches: 8. The CDR3 is CASSTDRVKGYTF. Written as DNA, the CDR3 is TGTGCCAGCAGCACCGACAGGGTTAAGGGCTACACCTTC.

The chain combines TRBV6-1 with TRBJ1-2; 7 nucleotides align to TRBD1. In germline, CDR1 is MNHNS, CDR2 SASEGT. The CDR3 loop spans 14 amino acids. The V segment lost 7 bases and the J segment 4 bases; nucleotides outside the gene matches: 9. CDR3 in DNA: TGTGCCAGCACTGTATCGGACAGGAGCTATGGCTACACCTTC. Residues: CASTVSDRSYGYTF.